This T cell receptor beta chain emerged from a study of cytotoxic CD8 clonotypes in ibrutinib-treated CLL. This clone came up a few times. The V end was cut by 5 bases, the J end by 0 bases, with 19 bases between. This CDR3 is built from 16 residues. Germline-derived CDR1 and CDR2 are SQVTM and ANQGSEA. The table came from immunoSEQ multiplex PCR; TCRdb's copy has only in-frame clones and leaves some out. The sample yields 270,000 or so clones, 70% to 80% seen once. The source material was PBMCs, sampled at disease progression, from a patient treated with ibrutinib. The sequence was collected from a human donor with chronic lymphocytic leukemia. The rearrangement uses TRBV29-1 and TRBJ1-2; D ambiguous. Here the CDR3 DNA reads TGCAGCGTTCTGCCGGACGACGGTCCAGCTAACTATGGCTACACCTTC. It is translated as CSVLPDDGPANYGYTF.